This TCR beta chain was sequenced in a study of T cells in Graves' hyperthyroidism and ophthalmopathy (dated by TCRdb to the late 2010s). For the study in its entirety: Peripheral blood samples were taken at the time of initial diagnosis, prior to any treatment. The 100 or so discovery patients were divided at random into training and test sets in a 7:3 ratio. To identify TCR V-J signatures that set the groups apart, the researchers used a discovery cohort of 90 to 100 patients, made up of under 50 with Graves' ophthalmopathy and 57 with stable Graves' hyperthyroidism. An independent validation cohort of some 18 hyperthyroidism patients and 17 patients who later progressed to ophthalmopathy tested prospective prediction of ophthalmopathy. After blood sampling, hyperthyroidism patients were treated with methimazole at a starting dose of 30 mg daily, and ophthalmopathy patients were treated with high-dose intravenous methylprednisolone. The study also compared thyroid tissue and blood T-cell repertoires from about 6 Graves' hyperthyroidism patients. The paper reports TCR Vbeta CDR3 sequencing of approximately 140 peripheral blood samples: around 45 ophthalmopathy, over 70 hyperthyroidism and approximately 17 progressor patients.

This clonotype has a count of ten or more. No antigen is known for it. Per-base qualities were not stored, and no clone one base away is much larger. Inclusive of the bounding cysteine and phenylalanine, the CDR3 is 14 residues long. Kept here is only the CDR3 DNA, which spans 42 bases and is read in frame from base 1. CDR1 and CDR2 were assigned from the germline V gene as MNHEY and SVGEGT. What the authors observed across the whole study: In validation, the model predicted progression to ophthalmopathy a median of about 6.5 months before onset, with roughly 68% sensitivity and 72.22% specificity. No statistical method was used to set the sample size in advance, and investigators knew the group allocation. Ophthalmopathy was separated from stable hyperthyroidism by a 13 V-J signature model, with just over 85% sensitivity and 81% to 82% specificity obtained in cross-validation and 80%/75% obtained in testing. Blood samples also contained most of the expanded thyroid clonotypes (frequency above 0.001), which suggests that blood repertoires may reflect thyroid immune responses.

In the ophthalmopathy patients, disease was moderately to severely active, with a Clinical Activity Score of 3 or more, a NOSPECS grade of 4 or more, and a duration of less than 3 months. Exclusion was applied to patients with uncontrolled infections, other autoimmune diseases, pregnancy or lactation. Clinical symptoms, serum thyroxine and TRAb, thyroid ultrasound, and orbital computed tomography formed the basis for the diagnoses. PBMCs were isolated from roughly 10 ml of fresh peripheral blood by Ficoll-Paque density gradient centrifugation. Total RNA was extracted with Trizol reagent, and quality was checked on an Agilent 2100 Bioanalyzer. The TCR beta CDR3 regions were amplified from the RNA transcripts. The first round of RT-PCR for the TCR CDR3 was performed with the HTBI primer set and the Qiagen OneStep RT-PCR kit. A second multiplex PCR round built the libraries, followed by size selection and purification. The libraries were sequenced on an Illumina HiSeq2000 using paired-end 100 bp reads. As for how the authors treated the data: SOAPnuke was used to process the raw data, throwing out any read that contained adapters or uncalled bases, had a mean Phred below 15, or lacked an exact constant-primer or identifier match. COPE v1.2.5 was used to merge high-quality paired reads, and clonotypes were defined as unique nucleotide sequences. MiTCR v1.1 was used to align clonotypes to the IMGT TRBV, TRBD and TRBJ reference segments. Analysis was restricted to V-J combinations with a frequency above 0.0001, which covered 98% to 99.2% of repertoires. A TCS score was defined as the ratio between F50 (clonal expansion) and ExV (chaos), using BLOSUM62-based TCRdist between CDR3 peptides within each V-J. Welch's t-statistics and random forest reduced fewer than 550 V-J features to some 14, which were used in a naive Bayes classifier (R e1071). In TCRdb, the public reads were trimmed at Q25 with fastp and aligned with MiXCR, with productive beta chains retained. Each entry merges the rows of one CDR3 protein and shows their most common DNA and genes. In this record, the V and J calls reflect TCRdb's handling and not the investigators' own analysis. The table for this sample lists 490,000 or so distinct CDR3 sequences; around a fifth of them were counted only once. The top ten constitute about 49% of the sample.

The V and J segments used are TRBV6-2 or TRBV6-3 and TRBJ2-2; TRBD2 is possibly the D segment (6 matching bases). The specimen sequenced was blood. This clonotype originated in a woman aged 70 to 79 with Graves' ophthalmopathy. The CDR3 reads CAILGRESTGELFF. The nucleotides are TGTGCTATACTCGGACGGGAGAGCACCGGGGAGCTGTTTTTT.